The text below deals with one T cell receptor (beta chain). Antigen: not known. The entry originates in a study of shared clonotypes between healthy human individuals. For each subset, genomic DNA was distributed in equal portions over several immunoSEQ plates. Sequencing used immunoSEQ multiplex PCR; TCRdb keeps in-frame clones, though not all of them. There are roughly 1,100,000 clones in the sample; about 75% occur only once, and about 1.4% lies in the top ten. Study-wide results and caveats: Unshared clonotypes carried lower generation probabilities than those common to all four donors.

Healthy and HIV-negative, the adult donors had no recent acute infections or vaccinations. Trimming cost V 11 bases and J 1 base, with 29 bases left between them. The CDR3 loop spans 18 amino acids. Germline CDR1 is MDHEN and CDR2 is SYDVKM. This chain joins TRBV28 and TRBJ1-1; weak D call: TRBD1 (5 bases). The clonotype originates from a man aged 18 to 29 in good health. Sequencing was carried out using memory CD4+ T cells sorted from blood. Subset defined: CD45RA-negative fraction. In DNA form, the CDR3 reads TGTGCCCCTCGAGGAGCCATGAGCCTGGGGACGGCGAACACTGAAGCTTTCTTT. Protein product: CAPRGAMSLGTANTEAFF.